The clone carrying this T cell receptor (beta chain) was seen ten or more times. Specified time point: pre-sensitization, week 0. Treatment reported: therapeutic diphenylcyclopropenone sensitization with weekly scalp DPC. Trimming cost V 6 bases and J 5 bases; bases outside gene matches: 12. Germline V gene data show CDR1 as DFQATT and CDR2 as SNEGSKA (reference sequence). CDR3 length: 15 residues. The data derive from a study of human T cells and chemical hapten exposure. What the library attached to individual cDNA molecules were unique molecular identifiers. TCRdb independently ran MiXCR on the RACE reads; one entry per CDR3 protein. Here the sample spans around 330,000 distinct CDR3 sequences, approximately 5% being singletons.

The sample in question was whole blood, obtained in connection with sensitization to the hapten diphenylcyclopropenone (DPC). The chain carries TRBV20-1 and TRBJ2-3; TRBD2 matches 9 bases. The sequence derives from a woman aged 18-30 years with alopecia areata. Some clones in this sample may be carry-over from other donors' samples. The CDR3 region has the DNA TGCAGTGCACGCGGGACTAGCCTCGAAGAAGATACGCAGTATTTT. Its translation: CSARGTSLEEDTQYF.